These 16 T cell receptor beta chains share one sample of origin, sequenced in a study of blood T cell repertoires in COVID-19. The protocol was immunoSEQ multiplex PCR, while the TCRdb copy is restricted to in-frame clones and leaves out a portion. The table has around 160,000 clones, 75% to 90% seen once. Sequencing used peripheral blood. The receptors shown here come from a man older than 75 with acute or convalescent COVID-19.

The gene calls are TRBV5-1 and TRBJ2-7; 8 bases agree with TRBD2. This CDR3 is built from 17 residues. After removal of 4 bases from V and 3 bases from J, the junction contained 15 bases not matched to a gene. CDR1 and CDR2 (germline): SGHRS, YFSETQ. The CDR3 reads CASSTTSRGGRLYEQYF. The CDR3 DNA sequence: TGCGCCAGCAGCACGACTTCCCGCGGGGGGAGACTCTACGAGCAGTACTTC.

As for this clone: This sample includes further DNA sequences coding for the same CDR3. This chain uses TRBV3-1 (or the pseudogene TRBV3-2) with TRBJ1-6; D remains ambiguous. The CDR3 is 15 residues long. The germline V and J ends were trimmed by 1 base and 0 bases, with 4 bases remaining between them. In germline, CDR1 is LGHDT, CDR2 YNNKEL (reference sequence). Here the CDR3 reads CASSQGSSYNSPLHF. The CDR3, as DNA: TGTGCCAGCAGCCAAGGCAGCTCCTATAATTCACCCCTCCACTTT.

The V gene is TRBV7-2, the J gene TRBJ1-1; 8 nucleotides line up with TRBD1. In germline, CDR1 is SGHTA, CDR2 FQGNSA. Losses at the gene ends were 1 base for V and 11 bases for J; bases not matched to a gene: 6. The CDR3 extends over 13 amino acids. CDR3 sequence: CASSLGRGRGAFF. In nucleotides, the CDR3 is TGTGCCAGCAGCTTAGGCAGGGGGCGGGGGGCTTTCTTT. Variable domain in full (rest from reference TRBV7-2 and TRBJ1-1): GAGVSQSPSNKVTEKGKDVELRCDPISGHTALYWYRQSLGQGLEFLIYFQGNSAPDKSGLPSDRFSAERTGGSVSTLTIQRTQQEDSAVYLCASSLGRGRGAFFGQGTRLTVV.

CDR3 in amino acids: CASSMTVAKNIQYF. CDR3 sequence (DNA): TGCGCCAGCAGCATGACAGTAGCCAAAAACATTCAGTACTTC. The chain is built from TRBV5-1 and TRBJ2-4, with D maybe TRBD1 (5 bases). Germline values: CDR1 SGHRS, CDR2 YFSETQ. The CDR3 loop spans 14 amino acids. V was pared by 4 bases and J by 0 bases, with 8 bases between.

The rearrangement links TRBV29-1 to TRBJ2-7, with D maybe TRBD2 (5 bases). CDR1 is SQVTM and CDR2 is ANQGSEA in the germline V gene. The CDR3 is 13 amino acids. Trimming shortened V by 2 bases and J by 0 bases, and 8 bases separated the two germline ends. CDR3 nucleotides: TGCAGCGTTGAATCGGGGAGCTCCTACGAGCAGTACTTC. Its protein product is CSVESGSSYEQYF.

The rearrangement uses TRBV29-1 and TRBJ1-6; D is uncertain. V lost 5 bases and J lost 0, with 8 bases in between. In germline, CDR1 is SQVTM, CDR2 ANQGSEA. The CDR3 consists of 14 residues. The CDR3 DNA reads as TGCAGCGTTATGGAGAGCTCCTATAATTCACCCCTCCACTTT. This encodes CSVMESSYNSPLHF.

CDR3 residues: CAWSAGLAGGALV. Written as DNA, the CDR3 is TGTGCCTGGAGTGCGGGACTAGCGGGAGGTGCCTTAGTC. The J gene is TRBJ2-7, the V gene TRBV30, with 15 positions matching TRBD2. The CDR3 is 13 amino acids. Germline loops: CDR1 GTSNPN, CDR2 SVGIG (reference sequence).

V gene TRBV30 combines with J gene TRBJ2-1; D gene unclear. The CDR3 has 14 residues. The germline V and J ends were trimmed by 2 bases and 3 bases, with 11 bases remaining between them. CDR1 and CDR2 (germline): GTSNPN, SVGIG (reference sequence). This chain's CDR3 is CAWSFRDFYNEQFF. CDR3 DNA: TGTGCCTGGAGTTTCCGAGACTTCTACAATGAGCAGTTCTTC.

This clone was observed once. The DNA of the CDR3 is TGTGCCAGCAGCCAGGAGGACAGGGGCTACGAGCAGTACTTC. This gives the protein CASSQEDRGYEQYF. V gene TRBV3-1 (or the pseudogene TRBV3-2) combines with J gene TRBJ2-7; the match to TRBD1 covers 9 bases. The CDR3 consists of 14 residues. Germline CDR1 and CDR2: LGHDT and YNNKEL (reference sequence). J was trimmed by 3 bases and V by 3 bases; bases with no gene match: 3.

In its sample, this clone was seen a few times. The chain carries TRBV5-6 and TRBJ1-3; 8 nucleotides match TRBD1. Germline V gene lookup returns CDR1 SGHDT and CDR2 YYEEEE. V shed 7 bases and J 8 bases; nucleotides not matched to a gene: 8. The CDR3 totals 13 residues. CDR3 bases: TGTGCCAGCTCGGACAGGGCATCGCACACCATATATTTT. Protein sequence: CASSDRASHTIYF.

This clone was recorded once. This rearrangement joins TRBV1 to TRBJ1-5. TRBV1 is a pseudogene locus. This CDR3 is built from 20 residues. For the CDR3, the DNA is TGCACCAGCAGCCAAGGAAAAGGAGGGACTGGGCCTAATAGCAATCAGCCCCAGCATTTT. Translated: CTSSQGKGGTGPNSNQPQHF.

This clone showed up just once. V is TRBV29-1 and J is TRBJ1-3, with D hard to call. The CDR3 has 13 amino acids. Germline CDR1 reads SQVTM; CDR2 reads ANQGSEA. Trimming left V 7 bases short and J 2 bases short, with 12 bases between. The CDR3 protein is CSGKQQAGNTIYF. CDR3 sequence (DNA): TGCAGCGGTAAACAGCAAGCTGGAAACACCATATATTTT.

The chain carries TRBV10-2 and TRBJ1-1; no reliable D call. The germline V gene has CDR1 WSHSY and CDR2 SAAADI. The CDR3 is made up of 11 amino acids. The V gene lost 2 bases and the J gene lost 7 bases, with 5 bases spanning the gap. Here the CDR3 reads CASSEGLEAFF. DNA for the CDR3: TGCGCCAGCAGTGAGGGACTTGAAGCTTTCTTT.

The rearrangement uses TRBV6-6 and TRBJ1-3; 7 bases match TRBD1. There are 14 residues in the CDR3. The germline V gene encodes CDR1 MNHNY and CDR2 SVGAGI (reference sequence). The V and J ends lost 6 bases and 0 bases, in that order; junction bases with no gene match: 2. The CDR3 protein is CASRTGVSGNTIYF. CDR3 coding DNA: TGTGCCAGCAGAACAGGGGTCTCTGGAAACACCATATATTTT.

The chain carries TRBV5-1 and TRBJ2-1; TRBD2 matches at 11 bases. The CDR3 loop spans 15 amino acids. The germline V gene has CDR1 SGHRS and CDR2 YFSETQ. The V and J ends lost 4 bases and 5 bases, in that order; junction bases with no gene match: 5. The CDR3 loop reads CASSARLAGNNEQFF. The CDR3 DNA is TGCGCCAGCAGCGCTAGACTAGCGGGAAACAATGAGCAGTTCTTC.

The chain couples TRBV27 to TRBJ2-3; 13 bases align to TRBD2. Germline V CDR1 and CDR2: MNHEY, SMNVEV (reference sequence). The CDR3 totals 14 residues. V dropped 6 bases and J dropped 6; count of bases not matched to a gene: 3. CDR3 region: CASRETSGGDTQYF. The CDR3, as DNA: TGTGCCAGCAGAGAGACTAGCGGGGGGGATACGCAGTATTTT.